This T cell receptor beta chain was recovered during a study of cytomegalovirus exposure and HLA in healthy donors. Points from the study as a whole: A later analysis showed TCR association rates differing by HLA locus, peaking at DRB1 and lowest at HLA-C.

A remark on this clone: No antigen is known for it.

Trimming removed 5 bases at V and 1 base at J, with 8 bases between. The V gene's germline CDR1 is SGHNT and CDR2 YENEEA. This CDR3 has 13 amino acids. Amplification used 60 Vbeta primers and 13 Jbeta primers. Sequenced by immunoSEQ multiplex PCR; TCRdb stores in-frame clones only, minus some. In the table there are about 110,000 clones, 80% of which are singletons. Sequenced sample: PBMCs. This sequence originates from a woman aged 55-75 years in good health and CMV-seropositive. V and J are TRBV11-3 and TRBJ2-5, with D maybe TRBD2 (5 bases). CDR3 protein: CASSVSAQETQYF. In DNA form, the CDR3 reads TGTGCCAGCAGCGTTAGCGCCCAAGAGACCCAGTACTTC.